This T cell receptor beta chain appears in the sequencing data of a study of CD8 T cells in ankylosing spondylitis. Study results and limitations: The study looked at matched synovial fluid samples from ankylosing spondylitis patients. Disease-linked clones were reported to be significantly enriched there. It appeared that ankylosing spondylitis blood was characterized by a TCR beta motif of seven or eight highly homologous variants.

Trimming cost V 7 bases and J 2 bases, with 18 bases left between them. CDR3 length: 14 residues. CDR1 and CDR2 (germline): SQVTM, ANQGSEA. Each CDR3 protein gets one entry after TCRdb re-called the 5' RACE reads with MiXCR. The sample records some 92,000 distinct CDR3 sequences, around 25% being singletons. This clonotype was counted only a few times. Its target is not known. The clonotype comes from a male donor with ankylosing spondylitis or in good health (not recorded which). V gene TRBV29-1 combines with J gene TRBJ2-7; D ambiguous. Sequenced material: blood, either unsorted or a sorted T cell fraction (not recorded which). CDR3 protein: CSAVVGSLTYEQYF. The CDR3 nucleotides read TGCAGCGCCGTGGTGGGCTCTCTTACCTACGAGCAGTACTTC.